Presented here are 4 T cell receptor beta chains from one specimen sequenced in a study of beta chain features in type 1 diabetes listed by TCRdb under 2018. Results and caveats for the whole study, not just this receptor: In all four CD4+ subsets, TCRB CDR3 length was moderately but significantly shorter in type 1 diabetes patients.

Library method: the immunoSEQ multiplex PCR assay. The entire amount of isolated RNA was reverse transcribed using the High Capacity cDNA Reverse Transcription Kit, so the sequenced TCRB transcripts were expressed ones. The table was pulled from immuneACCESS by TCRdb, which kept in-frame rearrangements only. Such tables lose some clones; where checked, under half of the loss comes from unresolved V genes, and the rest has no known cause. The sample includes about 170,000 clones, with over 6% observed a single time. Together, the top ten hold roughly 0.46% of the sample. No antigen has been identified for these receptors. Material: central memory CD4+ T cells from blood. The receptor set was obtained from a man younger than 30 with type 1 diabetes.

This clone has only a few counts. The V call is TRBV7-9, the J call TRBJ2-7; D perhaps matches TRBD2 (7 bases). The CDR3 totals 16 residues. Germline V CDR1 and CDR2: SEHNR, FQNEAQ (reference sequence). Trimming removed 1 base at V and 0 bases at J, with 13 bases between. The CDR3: CASSLGGRGGSYEQYF. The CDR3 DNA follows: TGTGCCAGCAGCTTAGGCGGAAGGGGGGGCTCCTACGAGCAGTACTTC.

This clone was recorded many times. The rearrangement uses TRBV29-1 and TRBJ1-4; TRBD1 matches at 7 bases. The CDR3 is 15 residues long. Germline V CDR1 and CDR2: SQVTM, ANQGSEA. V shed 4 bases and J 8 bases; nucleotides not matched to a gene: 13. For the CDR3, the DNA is TGCAGCGTTGTCGTCGGGACAGTGGGAGAGGAAAAACTGTTTTTT. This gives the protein CSVVVGTVGEEKLFF. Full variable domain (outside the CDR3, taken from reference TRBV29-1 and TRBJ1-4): SAVISQKPSRDICQRGTSLTIQCQVDSQVTMMFWYRQQPGQSLTLIATANQGSEATYESGFVIDKFPISRPNLTFSTLTVSNMSPEDSSIYLCSVVVGTVGEEKLFFGSGTQLSVL.

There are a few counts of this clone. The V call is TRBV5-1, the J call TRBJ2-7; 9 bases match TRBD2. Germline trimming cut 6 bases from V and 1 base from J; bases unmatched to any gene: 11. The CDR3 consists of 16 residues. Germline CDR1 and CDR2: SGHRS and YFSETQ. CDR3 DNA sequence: TGCGCCAGCAAGGAAAGAGCGGGAGGCACGTCCTACGAGCAGTACTTC. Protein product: CASKERAGGTSYEQYF.

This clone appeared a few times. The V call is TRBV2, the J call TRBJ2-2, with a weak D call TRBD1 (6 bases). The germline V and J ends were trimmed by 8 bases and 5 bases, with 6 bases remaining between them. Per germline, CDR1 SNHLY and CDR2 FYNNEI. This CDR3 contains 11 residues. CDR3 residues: CASQGTGELFF. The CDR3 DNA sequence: TGTGCCAGCCAGGGGACCGGGGAGCTGTTTTTT.